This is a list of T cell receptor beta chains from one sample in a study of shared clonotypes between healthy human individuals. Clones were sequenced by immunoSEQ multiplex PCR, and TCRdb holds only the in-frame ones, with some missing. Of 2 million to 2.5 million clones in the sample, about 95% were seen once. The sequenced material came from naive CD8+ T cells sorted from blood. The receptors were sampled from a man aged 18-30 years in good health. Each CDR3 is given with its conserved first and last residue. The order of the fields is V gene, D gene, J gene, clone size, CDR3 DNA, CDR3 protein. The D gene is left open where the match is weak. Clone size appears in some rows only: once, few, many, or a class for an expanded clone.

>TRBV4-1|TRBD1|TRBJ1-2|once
TGCGCCAGCAGCCTCTCCGGGACAGGGGGCGGTGGCTACACCTTC
CASSLSGTGGGGYTF
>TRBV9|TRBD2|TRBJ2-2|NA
TGTGCCAGCAGCGTCGGGGGGGCAACCGGGGAGCTGTTTTTT
CASSVGGATGELFF
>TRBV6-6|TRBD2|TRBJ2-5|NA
TGTGCCAGCAAGACGGGAGGGGAGACCCAGTACTTC
CASKTGGETQYF
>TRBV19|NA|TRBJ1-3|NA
TGTGCCAGTAGTATAGGCGTTTCTGGAAACACCATATATTTT
CASSIGVSGNTIYF
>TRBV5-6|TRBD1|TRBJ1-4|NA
TGTGCCAGCAGGACAGGGACTAATGAAAAACTGTTTTTT
CASRTGTNEKLFF
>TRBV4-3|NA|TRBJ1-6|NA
TGCGCCAGCAGCCAAGATTTCCAGCTGAATTCACCCCTCCACTTT
CASSQDFQLNSPLHF
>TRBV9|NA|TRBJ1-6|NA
TGTGCCAGCAGCGCCGCAGGGTCCGCCTCACCCCTCCACTTT
CASSAAGSASPLHF
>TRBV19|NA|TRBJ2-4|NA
TGTGCCAGTAGTATAGTCGGGGGAGACGGAAACATTCAGTACTTC
CASSIVGGDGNIQYF
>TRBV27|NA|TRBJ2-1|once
TGTGCCAGCAGTTTTTCAGCTTCCTACAATGAGCAGTTCTTC
CASSFSASYNEQFF
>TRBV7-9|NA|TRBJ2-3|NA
TGTGCCAGCAGCCAAGCCCCCACAGATACGCAGTATTTT
CASSQAPTDTQYF
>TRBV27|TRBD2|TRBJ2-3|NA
TGTGCCAGCAGTTTCCTCCAAGCGGGAGGGCCCACAGATACGCAGTATTTT
CASSFLQAGGPTDTQYF
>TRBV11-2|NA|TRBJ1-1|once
TGTGCCAGCAGCTTAGGGTTCACTGAAGCTTTCTTT
CASSLGFTEAFF
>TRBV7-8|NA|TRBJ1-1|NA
TGTGCCAGCAGCCCAATGAACACTGAAGCTTTCTTT
CASSPMNTEAFF
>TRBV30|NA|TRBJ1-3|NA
TGTGCCTGGAGCGCGGGCAGCTCTGGAAACACCATATATTTT
CAWSAGSSGNTIYF
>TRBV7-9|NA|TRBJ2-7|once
TGTGCCAGCAGCTTAGCGCCCCACGAGCAGTACTTC
CASSLAPHEQYF